This TCR beta chain was found in a study of regulatory T cells in long-lasting Graves disease. The sample's time point: persistent/refractory GD, antithyroid drugs over 5 years with positive TRAb. There was RNA extracted from PBMCs, and the TCR library was made from it. V was cut by 3 bases and J by 7 bases, with 7 bases left in between. This CDR3 is 13 amino acids long. Construction of the TCR beta libraries employed iRepertoire HTBI primers in conjunction with Arm-PCR of CDR3 regions. MiXCR, run by TCRdb on the multiplex PCR reads, gives a single entry per CDR3 protein. The profile shows hundreds of thousands of distinct CDR3 sequences, around 30% of them singletons.

J is TRBJ1-6 and V is TRBV12-3 or TRBV12-4; D is undetermined. The sequenced sample was peripheral blood mononuclear cells (PBMCs), obtained when the disease was refractory, from a patient treated with antithyroid drugs. The TCR originated in a female donor with Graves disease. The CDR3 loop reads CASSFGENSPLHF. CDR3 sequence (DNA): TGTGCCAGCAGTTTCGGGGAAAATTCACCCCTCCACTTT.